Listed below are T cell receptor beta chains from one sample, sequenced in a study of T-cell memory formation after mild COVID-19. Using its own MiXCR run on the 5' RACE reads, TCRdb lists one record per CDR3 protein. The data show over 300,000 distinct CDR3 sequences, with 20% seen just once and approximately 22% held by the top ten. Sequenced: PBMCs or a T cell subset sorted from them (not recorded which). These receptors were obtained from a man between 18 and 29 years old who had mild COVID-19 (a few samples of this study predate the infection). Cell type and time point are not known. The conserved cysteine and the conserved F or W are not part of the CDR3 here. The D gene is left open where the match is weak. Clone size is shown for a subset of rows, as once, few, many or a class of expanded clone.

v_call	d_call	clone_size	j_call	cdr3_aa
TRBV11-2	TRBD2	.	TRBJ2-1	ASSLVFQLVLSGGATSSYNEQF
TRBV7-2	.	few	TRBJ1-2	ASSLSWTVNYGYT
TRBV4-1	TRBD2	few	TRBJ2-3	ASSQEASGGSQY
TRBV7-2	TRBD1	many	TRBJ2-5	ASSLGTGALVETQY
TRBV27	.	once	TRBJ1-1	ASSRLGGTEAF
TRBV20-1	.	few	TRBJ2-2	SAGKGGTTGELF
TRBV12-3/TRBV12-4	TRBD2	.	TRBJ2-1	ATTATSGSNEQF
TRBV5-1	TRBD1	few	TRBJ2-3	ASRSRTGSTDTQY
TRBV7-9	.	.	TRBJ1-4	ASSSKGDWNEKLF
TRBV18	.	.	TRBJ1-4	ASSPGRADLATNEKLF
TRBV7-2	.	few	TRBJ2-5	ASSLYTGSLLQETQY
TRBV3-1	.	.	TRBJ2-1	ASSHPGNNEQF
TRBV2	.	.	TRBJ2-7	ASSWTIYEQY
TRBV7-9	TRBD2	.	TRBJ2-3	ASSFPFSGVTDTQY
TRBV6-5	.	few	TRBJ1-4	ASSYSTLLGEKLF
TRBV19	.	.	TRBJ2-2	ASSVQGMGGELF
TRBV5-1	.	.	TRBJ1-1	ASSLGFGDTEAF
TRBV27	TRBD1	.	TRBJ1-1	ASSPGTAFRAF
TRBV20-1	.	few	TRBJ2-3	SASHSDTQY